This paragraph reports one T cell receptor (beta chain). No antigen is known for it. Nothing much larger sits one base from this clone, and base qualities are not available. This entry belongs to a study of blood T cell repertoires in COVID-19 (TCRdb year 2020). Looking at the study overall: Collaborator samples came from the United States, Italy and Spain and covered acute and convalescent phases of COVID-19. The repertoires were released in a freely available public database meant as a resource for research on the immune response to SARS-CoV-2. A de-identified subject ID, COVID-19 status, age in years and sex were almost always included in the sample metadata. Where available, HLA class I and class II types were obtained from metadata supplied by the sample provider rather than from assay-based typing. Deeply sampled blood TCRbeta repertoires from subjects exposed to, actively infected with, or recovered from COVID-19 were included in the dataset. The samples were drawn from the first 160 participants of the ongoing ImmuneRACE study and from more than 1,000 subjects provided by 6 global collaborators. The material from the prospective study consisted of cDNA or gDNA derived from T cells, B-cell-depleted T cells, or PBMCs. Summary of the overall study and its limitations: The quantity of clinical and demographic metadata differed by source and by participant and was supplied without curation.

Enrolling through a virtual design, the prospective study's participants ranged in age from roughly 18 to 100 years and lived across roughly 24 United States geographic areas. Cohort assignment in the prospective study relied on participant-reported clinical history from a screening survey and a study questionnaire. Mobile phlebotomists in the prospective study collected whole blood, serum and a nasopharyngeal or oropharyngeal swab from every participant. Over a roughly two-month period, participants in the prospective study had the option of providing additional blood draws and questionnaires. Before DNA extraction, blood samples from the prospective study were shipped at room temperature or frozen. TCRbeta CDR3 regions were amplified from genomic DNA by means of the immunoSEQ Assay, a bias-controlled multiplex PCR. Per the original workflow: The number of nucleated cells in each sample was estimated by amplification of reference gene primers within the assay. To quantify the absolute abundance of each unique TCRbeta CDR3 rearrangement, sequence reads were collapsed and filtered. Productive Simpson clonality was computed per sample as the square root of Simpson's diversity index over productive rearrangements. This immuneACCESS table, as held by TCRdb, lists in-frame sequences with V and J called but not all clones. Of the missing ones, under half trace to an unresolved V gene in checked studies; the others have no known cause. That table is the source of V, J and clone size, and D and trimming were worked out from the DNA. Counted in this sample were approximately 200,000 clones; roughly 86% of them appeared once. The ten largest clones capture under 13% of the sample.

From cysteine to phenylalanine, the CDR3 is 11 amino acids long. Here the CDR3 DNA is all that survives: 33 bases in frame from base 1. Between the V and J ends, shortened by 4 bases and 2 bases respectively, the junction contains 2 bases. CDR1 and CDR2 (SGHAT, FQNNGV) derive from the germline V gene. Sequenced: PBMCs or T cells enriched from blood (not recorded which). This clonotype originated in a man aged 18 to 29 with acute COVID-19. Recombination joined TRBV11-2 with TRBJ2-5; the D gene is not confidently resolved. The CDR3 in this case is CASSSQETQYF. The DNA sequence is TGTGCCAGCAGCTCGCAAGAGACCCAGTACTTC.